Presented here are 28 T cell receptor beta chains from one specimen sequenced in a study of OX40 agonist ivuxolimab in advanced cancers. The method was immunoSEQ multiplex PCR; TCRdb's version includes in-frame clones alone and lacks a portion of them. Of around 67,000 clones detected, 88% appear once; the ten largest clones hold about 1%. The sequenced sample was CD4+ or CD8+ T cells sorted from blood, obtained in a trial of the OX40 agonist ivuxolimab. The receptors originated from an adult with an advanced solid tumor such as melanoma, head and neck, liver or kidney cancer.

The chain employs TRBV9 and TRBJ1-2; D gene ambiguous. CDR3 size: 10 residues. Trimming cost V 4 bases and J 10 bases, with 8 bases left between them. Germline CDR1 and CDR2: SGDLS and YYNGEE. The CDR3 sequence: CASSPRAYTF. Written as DNA, the CDR3 is TGTGCCAGCAGCCCCCGCGCCTACACCTTC.

Only one count was recorded for this clone. The chain joins TRBV18 to TRBJ1-3; D possibly corresponds to TRBD1 (5 bases). Trimming took off 4 bases at V and 0 bases at J, with 16 bases between the two ends. This CDR3 has 17 residues. CDR1 is KGHSH, CDR2 LQKENI, per germline. As DNA, the CDR3 is TGTGCCAGCTCACTGTCGGACACCCAACCCTCTGGAAACACCATATATTTT. The encoded protein is CASSLSDTQPSGNTIYF.

The chain employs TRBV5-1 and TRBJ2-1; TRBD2 matches at 11 bases. CDR3 length: 16 amino acids. The J segment lost 6 bases and the V segment lost 3 bases, leaving 8 bases of the junction unmatched. CDR1 is SGHRS, CDR2 YFSETQ, per germline. The CDR3 loop is CASSSPGLAVLNEQFF. In nucleotides, the CDR3 is TGCGCCAGCAGCTCGCCGGGACTAGCGGTCCTCAATGAGCAGTTCTTC.

The chain uses TRBV28 and TRBJ1-2, with 8 bases fitting TRBD1. The length of the CDR3 is 14 residues. Germline trimming cut 6 bases from V and 4 bases from J; bases unmatched to any gene: 7. In germline, CDR1 is MDHEN, CDR2 SYDVKM. The CDR3 coding sequence is TGTGCCAGCAGATACACCGGGACAGGCTATGGCTACACCTTC. This codes for CASRYTGTGYGYTF.

This clone was picked up one time. The J gene is TRBJ1-1, the V gene TRBV6-6, with 9 bases that match TRBD1. The germline CDR1 and CDR2 sequences are MNHNY and SVGAGI (reference sequence). The CDR3 is 14 amino acids. Germline trimming cut 9 bases from V and 4 bases from J; bases unmatched to any gene: 9. CDR3 nucleotides: TGTGCCAGTAGTGGACAGGGGTGGACCACTGAAGCTTTCTTT. Protein: CASSGQGWTTEAFF.

V usage is TRBV5-1 and J usage is TRBJ1-1; no clear D. Germline lookup yields CDR1 SGHRS and CDR2 YFSETQ. Trimming shortened V by 4 bases and J by 3 bases, and 7 bases separated the two germline ends. The CDR3 covers 12 residues. The DNA of the CDR3 is TGCGCCAGCAGCCCGGCCTACACTGAAGCTTTCTTT. Its translation is CASSPAYTEAFF.

The CDR3 loop is CASSLWGVLGGTQYF. For the CDR3, the DNA is TGTGCCAGCAGCCTATGGGGGGTTCTCGGAGGGACCCAGTACTTC. The rearrangement uses TRBV7-2 and TRBJ2-5, with D possibly matching TRBD2 (6 bases). In germline, CDR1 is SGHTA, CDR2 FQGNSA. V shed 5 bases and J shed 7 bases, with 20 bases lying between them. The CDR3 spans 15 residues.

The chain combines TRBV19 with TRBJ1-2; D perhaps matches TRBD1 (6 bases). The CDR3 sequence is 15 residues long. Germline lookup yields CDR1 LNHDA and CDR2 SQIVND (reference sequence). Trimming removed 4 bases from V and 10 bases from J, with 22 bases in between. The CDR3 protein is CASSSWHAGARIYTF. In nucleotides, the CDR3 is TGTGCCAGTAGTAGTTGGCACGCGGGGGCCCGCATCTACACCTTC. The variable domain in full, with the rest retrieved from reference TRBV19 and TRBJ1-2, is DGGITQSPKYLFRKEGQNVTLSCEQNLNHDAMYWYRQDPGQGLRLIYYSQIVNDFQKGDIAEGYSVSREKKESFPLTVTSAQKNPTAFYLCASSSWHAGARIYTFGSGTRLTVV.

This chain uses TRBV9 with TRBJ2-2, with D possibly matching TRBD1 (7 bases). The CDR3 is 17 residues long. Per germline, CDR1 SGDLS and CDR2 YYNGEE. Trimming removed 2 bases from V and 3 bases from J, with 17 bases in between. The CDR3 DNA reads as TGTGCCAGCAGCGTTCAGGGGGGTTCTCCGGACACCGGGGAGCTGTTTTTT. Amino acids: CASSVQGGSPDTGELFF.

This chain connects TRBV10-2 to TRBJ1-2, with 8 nucleotides matching TRBD1. Germline V gene data show CDR1 as WSHSY and CDR2 as SAAADI. Germline trimming cut 6 bases from V and 6 bases from J; bases unmatched to any gene: 6. This CDR3 is 13 amino acids long. DNA for the CDR3: TGCGCCAGCAGCGATTGGACAGGGAATGGCTACACCTTC. This codes for CASSDWTGNGYTF.

J is TRBJ2-6 and V is TRBV19; TRBD2 aligns across 8 bases. The CDR3 has 17 residues. Per the germline V gene, CDR1 is LNHDA and CDR2 is SQIVND (reference sequence). The junction had 9 bases not matched to a gene; V was cut back by 6 bases and J by 2 bases. The CDR3 region is CASSRPGGVTGANVLTF. Here the CDR3 DNA reads TGTGCCAGTAGCCGCCCGGGGGGGGTCACTGGGGCCAACGTCCTGACTTTC.

The J gene is TRBJ2-2, the V gene TRBV14, with D perhaps matching TRBD2 (6 bases). Trimming shortened V by 6 bases and J by 3 bases, and 11 bases separated the two germline ends. CDR3 length: 14 amino acids. From germline, CDR1 is SGHDN and CDR2 FVKESK. CDR3 bases: TGTGCCAGCAGGCCAGGGACTTACACCGGGGAGCTGTTTTTT. Translated, it gives CASRPGTYTGELFF.

This clone was seen a handful of times. CDR3 DNA: TGTGCCATCGAGACGACAGGAGCCTACGAGCAGTACTTC. It translates to CAIETTGAYEQYF. This chain links TRBV6-1 with TRBJ2-7; possible D gene TRBD1, 6 bases. Trimming shortened V by 10 bases and J by 2 bases, and 15 bases separated the two germline ends. This CDR3 is built from 13 residues. Germline V lookup: CDR1 MNHNS, CDR2 SASEGT.

The gene calls are TRBV27 and TRBJ2-3; no definite D call. Germline V gives CDR1 MNHEY, CDR2 SMNVEV (reference sequence). The CDR3 is made up of 14 amino acids. Between the trimmed V and J ends, which lost 2 bases and 3 bases, there was a span of 9 bases. The CDR3 spells CASSLGIGTDTQYF. The CDR3 DNA sequence: TGTGCCAGCAGTTTAGGTATTGGTACAGATACGCAGTATTTT.

The chain uses TRBV19 and TRBJ2-3; D not resolved. Germline V gene sequence: CDR1 LNHDA, CDR2 SQIVND (reference sequence). CDR3 length: 12 residues. V gave up 8 bases and J gave up 5 bases, with 11 bases separating them. In DNA, the CDR3 is TGTGCCAGTTCTCCGTCAATAGATACGCAGTATTTT. This codes for CASSPSIDTQYF.

This chain joins TRBV7-8 and TRBJ1-1; possible D gene TRBD1, 6 bases. CDR3 length: 15 amino acids. Trimming stripped 0 bases from V and 0 bases from J, with 8 bases between. Germline V gene sequence: CDR1 SGHVS, CDR2 FQNEAQ. The CDR3 protein is CASSLAGTLNTEAFF. Written as DNA, the CDR3 is TGTGCCAGCAGCTTAGCCGGGACACTGAACACTGAAGCTTTCTTT.

This chain joins TRBV18 and TRBJ2-1; 8 positions match TRBD2. Germline loops: CDR1 KGHSH, CDR2 LQKENI. The CDR3 is 14 amino acids. V lost 5 bases and J lost 6; bases outside the gene matches: 6. The CDR3 sequence is CASSSGLALNEQFF. CDR3 nucleotides: TGTGCCAGCTCATCCGGACTAGCCCTCAATGAGCAGTTCTTC.

This clone was seen a handful of times. The chain is built from TRBV6-1 and TRBJ2-2, with unresolved D. This CDR3 has 13 residues. CDR1 MNHNS and CDR2 SASEGT come from the germline V gene. The V gene lost 10 bases and the J gene lost 9 bases, with 18 bases spanning the gap. CDR3 DNA sequence: TGTGCCACGCTCGGGCCTGAAGGCCGGGAGCTGTTTTTT. It translates to CATLGPEGRELFF.

J is TRBJ1-2 and V is TRBV1; the DNA was not used to check the table's D call, TRBD1. TRBV1 is recorded as a pseudogene. The CDR3 totals 16 residues. CDR3 sequence reads: CTSLSTDRTMNYGYTF. As DNA, the CDR3 is TGCACCAGCTTATCCACGGACAGGACGATGAACTATGGCTACACCTTC.

V is TRBV28 and J is TRBJ2-3; D not resolved. Trimming took off 3 bases at V and 0 bases at J, with 4 bases between the two ends. Per germline, CDR1 MDHEN and CDR2 SYDVKM. The CDR3 spans 13 residues. The CDR3 protein is CASSFGSTDTQYF. CDR3 nucleotides: TGTGCCAGCAGTTTCGGTAGCACAGATACGCAGTATTTT.

This chain links TRBV6-5 with TRBJ1-2, with D possibly TRBD1 on 6 matching bases. The germline V and J ends were trimmed by 6 bases and 8 bases, with 13 bases remaining between them. CDR1 is MNHEY, CDR2 SVGAGI, per germline. The CDR3 sequence is 12 residues long. The CDR3 here is CASSLTGYGYTF. CDR3 nucleotide sequence: TGTGCCAGCAGCCTAACAGGGTACGGCTACACCTTC.

The rearrangement uses TRBV28 and TRBJ2-3; the D is unclear. This CDR3 region has 13 residues. Germline lookup yields CDR1 MDHEN and CDR2 SYDVKM. V was shortened by 3 bases and J by 2 bases, with 6 bases between the two germline ends. The CDR3 nucleotides are TGTGCCAGCAGTTTGGGCACCACAGATACGCAGTATTTT. Its protein product is CASSLGTTDTQYF.

The genes are TRBV7-2 and TRBJ2-7; D possibly corresponds to TRBD1 (6 bases). From germline, CDR1 is SGHTA and CDR2 FQGNSA. The CDR3 extends over 13 amino acids. The V end lost 1 base, the J end lost 6 bases, and 10 bases lay between the germline ends. CDR3: CASSLDRRGEQYF. Here the CDR3 DNA reads TGTGCCAGCAGCTTAGATCGCAGGGGCGAGCAGTACTTC.

The chain uses TRBV5-6 and TRBJ2-7; 7 bases match TRBD1. Germline V lookup: CDR1 SGHDT, CDR2 YYEEEE. The CDR3 is 14 residues long. Germline trimming cut 4 bases from V and 6 bases from J; bases unmatched to any gene: 10. CDR3 amino acids: CASSRPDRLGEQYF. CDR3 DNA: TGTGCCAGCAGCCGACCGGACAGGTTGGGCGAGCAGTACTTC.

The chain has TRBV19 and TRBJ2-6; D is unresolved. The CDR3 contains 15 residues. V dropped 3 bases and J dropped 1 base, with 7 bases sitting between them. From germline, CDR1 is LNHDA and CDR2 SQIVND (reference sequence). The CDR3 loop reads CASSMVRSGANVLTF. CDR3 nucleotide sequence: TGTGCCAGTAGTATGGTCAGATCTGGGGCCAACGTCCTGACTTTC. Looking up the rest from reference TRBV19 and TRBJ2-6 gives the full variable domain: DGGITQSPKYLFRKEGQNVTLSCEQNLNHDAMYWYRQDPGQGLRLIYYSQIVNDFQKGDIAEGYSVSREKKESFPLTVTSAQKNPTAFYLCASSMVRSGANVLTFGAGSRLTVL.

This CDR3 reads CASSPGLAGDEQFF. In DNA, the CDR3 is TGTGCCAGCTCGCCGGGACTAGCGGGAGATGAGCAGTTCTTC. The chain joins TRBV9 to TRBJ2-1; 14 nucleotides line up with TRBD2. The CDR3 is 14 amino acids. Germline CDR1 is SGDLS and CDR2 is YYNGEE. The V gene end was trimmed by 7 bases and the J gene end by 8 bases; junction bases not matched to a gene: 5.

For this clone: The junction does not match germline at one end; this may be a read error. This chain connects TRBV9 to TRBJ1-4; D perhaps matches TRBD1 (5 bases). Germline CDR1 reads SGDLS; CDR2 reads YYNGEE. This CDR3 is 16 amino acids long. Here the CDR3 reads CASSETPGGTNEKLFF. The DNA for the CDR3 is TGTGCCAGCAGCGAGACTCCCGGTGGGACTAATGAAAAGCTGTTTTTT. The whole variable domain, filled in from reference TRBV9 and TRBJ1-4, reads DSGVTQTPKHLITATGQRVTLRCSPRSGDLSVYWYQQSLDQGLQFLIQYYNGEERAKGNILERFSAQQFPDLHSELNLSSLELGDSALYFCASSETPGGTNEKLFFGSGTQLSVL.

The rearrangement links TRBV9 to TRBJ1-1; D unresolved. The V end was cut by 2 bases, the J end by 1 base, with 6 bases between. The germline V gene has CDR1 SGDLS and CDR2 YYNGEE. CDR3 size: 13 residues. This chain's CDR3 is CASSVEGNTEAFF. The CDR3 DNA sequence: TGTGCCAGCAGCGTCGAAGGGAACACTGAAGCTTTCTTT. Drawing the rest from reference TRBV9 and TRBJ1-1, the complete variable domain is DSGVTQTPKHLITATGQRVTLRCSPRSGDLSVYWYQQSLDQGLQFLIQYYNGEERAKGNILERFSAQQFPDLHSELNLSSLELGDSALYFCASSVEGNTEAFFGQGTRLTVV.